The clone carrying this TCR beta chain was recorded at least ten times. As yet, its antigen is unknown. The V end was cut by 3 bases, the J end by 9 bases, with 12 bases between. The CDR3 has 11 residues. CDR1 and CDR2 (germline): SQVTM, ANQGSEA. TCRdb itself ran the 5' RACE reads through MiXCR, one entry per CDR3 protein. Counted here are 200,000 to 250,000 distinct CDR3 sequences, 12% occurring once; the ten biggest clones make up 4% to 5%. This entry is derived from a study of identical twins. Notes on the study in general: Among monozygotic twins, out-of-frame TCR alpha sharing exceeded what models predicted.

These data also featured in a second study, about yellow fever vaccine responses in identical twins.

Input material: memory (CD45RO+) T cells sorted from blood. The chain combines TRBV29-1 with TRBJ2-7; D may be TRBD2 (5 bases). This clonotype originated in a woman aged 18 to 35 in good health. In nucleotides, the CDR3 is TGCAGCGTTGAGGGAGAGGCTGTGCAGTACTTC. Translation gives CSVEGEAVQYF.